Listed below are T cell receptor beta chains from one sample, sequenced in a study of blood T cell repertoires in COVID-19. Some clones are missing from TCRdb's copy, which holds only in-frame ones; the method was immunoSEQ multiplex PCR. The sample holds some 250,000 clones; more than 75% are singletons and the top ten take roughly a sixth. The sample was PBMCs or T cells enriched from blood (not recorded which). The receptors shown here come from a man aged 18 to 29 who had recovered from COVID-19. The CDR3 runs from the conserved cysteine through the conserved F or W. D genes are given only for firm matches. Clone size is given for some rows only: seen once, a few or many times, or a class if the clone is expanded.

size | J | D | V | CDR3 | DNA
- | TRBJ2-2 | TRBD1 | TRBV5-1 | CASSRDRGRGAGVTGELFF | TGCGCCAGCAGCCGGGACAGGGGGCGCGGAGCGGGAGTCACCGGGGAGCTGTTTTTT
- | TRBJ2-1 | TRBD2 | TRBV7-9 | CASSLNSGRWDEQFF | TGTGCCAGCAGCTTGAATAGCGGGAGGTGGGATGAGCAGTTCTTC
- | TRBJ1-1 | TRBD1 | TRBV5-8 | CASRLQGVIAEAFF | TGTGCCAGCAGGCTACAGGGGGTTATAGCTGAAGCTTTCTTT
- | TRBJ1-2 | - | TRBV6-5 | CASSLDEATYGYTF | TGTGCCAGCAGTTTAGACGAGGCTACATATGGCTACACCTTC
once | TRBJ1-5 | - | TRBV2 | CASSEDLRPQHF | TGTGCCAGCAGTGAAGATCTCCGGCCCCAGCATTTT
- | TRBJ2-1 | - | TRBV7-3 | CASSLPIGRDLGGEQFF | TGTGCCAGCAGCTTACCGATTGGCCGGGACCTCGGAGGGGAGCAGTTCTTC
- | TRBJ1-1 | - | TRBV7-9 | CASRPQNTEAFF | TGTGCCAGCAGGCCACAGAACACTGAAGCTTTCTTT
- | TRBJ2-7 | - | TRBV27 | CASSLGKQVHSYEQYF | TGTGCCAGCAGTTTAGGGAAACAGGTTCACTCCTACGAGCAGTACTTC
- | TRBJ2-2 | TRBD2 | TRBV5-1 | CASSLAGGRDTGELFF | TGCGCCAGCAGCTTGGCCGGAGGGAGGGACACCGGGGAGCTGTTTTTT
- | TRBJ2-5 | - | TRBV20-1 | CSASSGQPQETQYF | TGCAGTGCTAGTTCCGGACAACCACAAGAGACCCAGTACTTC
- | TRBJ2-2 | - | TRBV5-5 | CASSFGQNTGELFF | TGTGCCAGCAGCTTTGGACAGAACACCGGGGAGCTGTTTTTT
- | TRBJ2-2 | TRBD2 | TRBV6-1 | CASSEVLGAGVNTGELFF | TGTGCCAGCAGTGAAGTATTAGGAGCGGGGGTGAACACCGGGGAGCTGTTTTTT
- | TRBJ2-3 | - | TRBV19 | CASGGSTDTQYF | TGTGCCAGTGGGGGGAGCACAGATACGCAGTATTTT
- | TRBJ2-7 | TRBD1 | TRBV10-3 | CAISEPGGSYEQYF | TGTGCCATCAGTGAACCAGGGGGAAGCTACGAGCAGTACTTC
- | TRBJ1-1 | TRBD1 | TRBV2 | CASKGQENTEAFF | TGTGCCAGCAAGGGACAGGAGAACACTGAAGCTTTCTTT
- | TRBJ2-1 | - | TRBV15 | CATSREAGEFNEQFF | TGTGCCACCAGCAGAGAGGCAGGGGAGTTCAATGAGCAGTTCTTC
- | TRBJ2-4 | - | TRBV3-1/TRBV3-2 | CASSQVSAGKNIQYF | TGTGCCAGCAGCCAAGTTAGTGCCGGCAAAAACATTCAGTACTTC
- | TRBJ2-1 | TRBD2 | TRBV19 | CASNPRAGPSYNEQFF | TGTGCCAGTAACCCACGAGCGGGGCCATCCTACAATGAGCAGTTCTTC
- | TRBJ1-1 | - | TRBV5-1 | CASSLGRDTEAFF | TGCGCCAGCAGCTTGGGCCGGGACACTGAAGCTTTCTTT
- | TRBJ2-7 | TRBD1 | TRBV5-1 | CASRPGQAYEQYF | TGCGCCAGCAGACCCGGACAGGCCTACGAGCAGTACTTC
- | TRBJ1-3 | - | TRBV4-1 | CASSQVPGGGTGNTIYF | TGCGCCAGCAGCCAAGTGCCAGGAGGAGGGACTGGAAACACCATATATTTT
- | TRBJ2-3 | TRBD2 | TRBV30 | CAWARVWTSGVSDTQYF | TGTGCCTGGGCCCGGGTGTGGACTAGCGGGGTTTCAGATACGCAGTATTTT
- | TRBJ2-2 | - | TRBV11-3 | CASSRLRDGELFF | TGTGCCAGCAGCCGGTTGAGAGATGGGGAGCTGTTTTTT
- | TRBJ1-1 | - | TRBV21-1 | CASSKDRVNTEAFF | TGTGCCAGCAGCAAAGACAGGGTGAACACTGAAGCTTTCTTT
- | TRBJ2-1 | TRBD2 | TRBV28 | CASRVFGGLDSYNEQFF | TGTGCCAGCAGGGTCTTTGGGGGACTAGACTCCTACAATGAGCAGTTCTTC
- | TRBJ2-3 | TRBD2 | TRBV27 | CASSFRTSSRTDTQYF | TGTGCCAGCAGTTTCCGGACTAGCTCACGCACAGATACGCAGTATTTT
- | TRBJ2-3 | TRBD2 | TRBV4-2 | CASSQGASGSFDTQYF | TGTGCCAGCAGCCAAGGGGCTAGCGGGAGTTTTGATACGCAGTATTTT
- | TRBJ2-3 | TRBD1 | TRBV30 | CAWGPGGTQYF | TGTGCCTGGGGGCCAGGGGGCACGCAGTATTTT
- | TRBJ2-7 | TRBD1 | TRBV27 | CATSAPGTGGYEQYF | TGTGCCACCTCCGCCCCCGGGACAGGGGGCTACGAGCAGTACTTC
- | TRBJ1-2 | - | TRBV7-9 | CASSAVAVGGYTF | TGTGCCAGCAGTGCGGTAGCAGTCGGAGGCTACACCTTC
- | TRBJ2-1 | - | TRBV7-3 | CASSPGGDYNEQFF | TGTGCCAGCAGCCCCGGAGGGGACTACAATGAGCAGTTCTTC
- | TRBJ2-1 | TRBD2 | TRBV19 | CASLQTSGLAGGSYNEQFF | TGTGCCAGCCTACAAACCTCCGGACTAGCGGGAGGCTCCTACAATGAGCAGTTCTTC
- | TRBJ1-3 | - | TRBV4-2 | CASSQEGNSGNTIYF | TGTGCCAGCAGCCAGGAGGGGAACTCTGGAAACACCATATATTTT
once | TRBJ2-4 | - | TRBV5-8 | CASSLGRGDF | TGTGCCAGCAGCTTGGGCAGGGGGGACTTC
- | TRBJ2-5 | TRBD2 | TRBV5-1 | CASSLPAGEQETQYF | TGCGCCAGCAGCTTGCCAGCGGGGGAGCAAGAGACCCAGTACTTC
- | TRBJ2-1 | TRBD2 | TRBV25-1 | CASSELGRGGSYNEQFF | TGTGCCAGCAGTGAATTAGGGCGGGGGGGTTCCTACAATGAGCAGTTCTTC
- | TRBJ2-3 | TRBD2 | TRBV5-1 | CASSSTGTSGEADTQYF | TGCGCCAGCAGCTCAACCGGGACTAGCGGGGAGGCAGATACGCAGTATTTT
- | TRBJ1-4 | - | TRBV18 | CASSPRRQVNEKLFF | TGTGCCAGCTCACCACGGCGTCAGGTTAATGAAAAACTGTTTTTT
- | TRBJ1-4 | - | TRBV7-9 | CASSLQIATNEKLFF | TGTGCCAGCAGCCTCCAGATCGCAACTAATGAAAAACTGTTTTTT
- | TRBJ1-6 | - | TRBV5-4 | CASRDWADSPLHF | TGTGCCAGCAGGGACTGGGCAGATTCACCCCTCCACTTT
- | TRBJ2-1 | - | TRBV7-2 | CASSLQARVRGKGEQFF | TGTGCCAGCAGCTTACAGGCGAGGGTCAGGGGCAAGGGTGAGCAGTTCTTC
- | TRBJ1-3 | TRBD1 | TRBV25-1 | CASSEFAGGSGNTIYF | TGTGCCAGCAGTGAATTTGCAGGGGGCTCTGGAAACACCATATATTTT
- | TRBJ1-3 | - | TRBV2 | CASSKGADYLSGNTIYF | TGTGCCAGCAGTAAAGGGGCTGATTACCTCTCTGGAAACACCATATATTTT
- | TRBJ2-5 | - | TRBV6-5 | CASSNTRGETQYF | TGTGCCAGCTCTAACACGCGGGGAGAGACCCAGTACTTC
- | TRBJ1-1 | - | TRBV10-3 | CAISTTEMNTEAFF | TGTGCCATCAGCACGACAGAAATGAACACTGAAGCTTTCTTT
- | TRBJ1-4 | TRBD1 | TRBV5-6 | CASSGTATNEKLFF | TGTGCCAGCAGCGGGACAGCCACTAATGAAAAACTGTTTTTT
- | TRBJ2-7 | TRBD1 | TRBV13 | CASSLGPGQGLGSYEQYF | TGTGCCAGCAGCTTAGGCCCCGGACAGGGGCTGGGGTCCTACGAGCAGTACTTC